This entry concerns a single T cell receptor beta chain. This record comes from a study of blood T cells in healthy people across ages. The length of the CDR3 is 12 residues. Trimming removed 5 bases at V and 6 bases at J, with 14 bases between. Germline V gene data show CDR1 as DFQATT and CDR2 as SNEGSKA (reference sequence). A sample-barcoded 5' primer and a J-beta primer mix were used in a second PCR of about 6 to 12 cycles. In TCRdb, the 5' RACE reads were re-called with MiXCR into one record per CDR3 protein. The sample holds about a million distinct CDR3 sequences, 51% seen once. This rearrangement joins TRBV20-1 to TRBJ2-7, with TRBD2 as a possible D gene (5 bases). Input material: blood. This receptor was identified in an older woman in good health. For the CDR3, the DNA is TGCAGTGCTCGCTTTATTGGAGGCGAGCAGTACTTC. As protein: CSARFIGGEQYF.